Sequencing of this T cell receptor (beta chain) was carried out in a study of cytomegalovirus exposure and HLA in healthy donors. Study background: Sequencing of approximately 190 million T cells in an earlier analysis found more than 100 million unique TCR beta sequences.

Primers for the PCR totalled 60 Vbeta and 13 Jbeta. Only in-frame clones appear in the TCRdb table, and some are missing; sequencing was by immunoSEQ multiplex PCR. The table includes around 100,000 clones, 74% detected once. Trimming removed 0 bases at V and 2 bases at J, with 6 bases between. Germline assignment: CDR1 SGHRS and CDR2 YFSETQ. The CDR3 runs to 15 residues. As regards this clone: Its cognate antigen is unknown.

Study-wide results and caveats: A later analysis reportedly found that, within productive TCRs, an Asian-associated ancestry cluster had fewer N-insertions than the mean observed across the roughly 630 donors. In vitro experiments confirmed that a few CMV-associated chains were specific for CMV antigens.

The sequenced sample was PBMCs. The rearrangement links TRBV5-1 to TRBJ2-6; D not certain. The receptor's source is a man in his forties or fifties in good health and CMV-seropositive. CDR3 in DNA: TGCGCCAGCAGCTTGGTGGCGGCTGGGGCCAACGTCCTGACTTTC. It codes for CASSLVAAGANVLTF.